This T cell receptor (beta chain) comes out of a study of PD-1 blockade in classical Hodgkin lymphoma. As concerns this clone: Its antigen is unknown.

Trimming removed 2 bases from V and 0 bases from J; junction bases left unmatched: 3. The germline CDR1 and CDR2 sequences are SGHRS and YFSETQ. The CDR3 length is 15 residues. Time point reported: cycle 4 day 1 (C4D1), after five to seven weeks of nivolumab. After autologous stem cell transplantation all patients relapsed, and prior brentuximab vedotin exposure differed between cohorts. Sequencing was performed with immunoSEQ multiplex PCR; in TCRdb, only in-frame clones are kept and a portion is missing. The table includes about 96,000 clones, about 92% detected once. Findings and caveats of the study: The causes of the repertoire differences, possibly disease activity or prior therapy, remain undefined.

The chain employs TRBV5-1 and TRBJ2-7; 9 bases match TRBD1. The material sequenced was peripheral blood mononuclear cells (PBMCs), taken before the fourth cycle of nivolumab. This receptor was obtained from a human donor with classical Hodgkin lymphoma. The CDR3 DNA sequence: TGCGCCAGCAGCTTACAACAGGGGGCCTCCTACGAGCAGTACTTC. This codes for CASSLQQGASYEQYF.